These T cell receptor beta chains were read from a single sample in a study of blood T cell repertoires in COVID-19. Repertoires were generated with immunoSEQ multiplex PCR, while TCRdb's copy carries only in-frame clones and drops some. The table has some 130,000 clones, 85% to 90% seen once. The specimen sequenced was peripheral blood. The receptors stem from a man in his fifties or sixties with active or convalescent COVID-19. Each CDR3 is given with its conserved first and last residue. The D gene is left open where the match is weak. Clone size appears in some rows only: once, few, many, or a class for an expanded clone.

D: -
size: -
V: TRBV7-2
J: TRBJ2-5
CDR3: CASSLDTGTFETQYF
DNA: TGTGCCAGCAGCTTAGACACCGGGACATTTGAGACCCAGTACTTC

D: TRBD2
size: -
V: TRBV7-2
J: TRBJ2-3
CDR3: CASSFGLAGPDTQYF
DNA: TGTGCCAGCAGCTTTGGGCTAGCGGGTCCAGATACGCAGTATTTT

D: TRBD1
size: -
V: TRBV18
J: TRBJ1-1
CDR3: CASFPTGEVDTEAFF
DNA: TGTGCCAGCTTTCCGACAGGGGAGGTTGACACTGAAGCTTTCTTT

D: -
size: -
V: TRBV6-8
J: TRBJ1-2
CDR3: CARGEGNNYGYTF
DNA: TGTGCCAGGGGTGAGGGTAATAACTATGGCTACACCTTC

D: -
size: -
V: TRBV9
J: TRBJ2-5
CDR3: CASSESAGEGETQYF
DNA: TGTGCCAGCAGCGAATCCGCAGGGGAGGGGGAGACCCAGTACTTC

D: TRBD2
size: -
V: TRBV7-2
J: TRBJ2-2
CDR3: CASSSGGPGLAGELFF
DNA: TGTGCCAGCAGCTCGGGGGGGCCCGGGTTGGCCGGGGAGCTGTTTTTT

D: TRBD2
size: -
V: TRBV4-1
J: TRBJ2-5
CDR3: CASSQGGLAGGKTQYF
DNA: TGCGCCAGCAGCCAAGGAGGGCTAGCGGGGGGTAAGACCCAGTACTTC

D: -
size: -
V: TRBV5-1
J: TRBJ2-5
CDR3: CASSVYIQETQYF
DNA: TGCGCCAGCAGCGTGTACATCCAAGAGACCCAGTACTTC

D: -
size: -
V: TRBV5-4
J: TRBJ1-2
CDR3: CASSFGGSGNYGYTF
DNA: TGTGCCAGCAGCTTTGGGGGCTCAGGAAACTATGGCTACACCTTC

D: TRBD1
size: -
V: TRBV3-1/TRBV3-2
J: TRBJ1-5
CDR3: CASSLPFGTGVQPQHF
DNA: TGTGCCAGCAGCCTCCCTTTCGGGACAGGGGTTCAGCCCCAGCATTTT

D: TRBD2
size: -
V: TRBV4-2
J: TRBJ2-7
CDR3: CASSHPQNSGRGNEQYF
DNA: TGTGCCAGCAGCCATCCGCAAAATAGCGGGAGGGGGAACGAGCAGTACTTC

D: TRBD2
size: -
V: TRBV7-7
J: TRBJ2-1
CDR3: CASSPTSSGGDEQFF
DNA: TGTGCCAGCAGCCCTACTTCTAGCGGGGGTGATGAGCAGTTCTTC

D: -
size: -
V: TRBV6-2/TRBV6-3
J: TRBJ2-7
CDR3: CASSGGTLTYEQYF
DNA: TGTGCCAGCAGTGGGGGGACGTTGACCTACGAGCAGTACTTC

D: -
size: -
V: TRBV5-1
J: TRBJ2-5
CDR3: CASSLQGEQETQYF
DNA: TGCGCCAGCAGCTTGCAGGGTGAACAAGAGACCCAGTACTTC

D: -
size: -
V: TRBV24-1
J: TRBJ2-5
CDR3: CATSDRDSQGETQYF
DNA: TGTGCCACCAGTGACCGGGACTCACAGGGGGAGACCCAGTACTTC

D: -
size: -
V: TRBV7-6
J: TRBJ2-1
CDR3: CASSPQLYNEQFF
DNA: TGTGCCAGCAGCCCACAGCTTTACAATGAGCAGTTCTTC

D: TRBD2
size: -
V: TRBV7-2
J: TRBJ2-3
CDR3: CASSLRLAGGGDTQYF
DNA: TGTGCCAGCAGCTTACGACTAGCGGGGGGCGGCGATACGCAGTATTTT

D: TRBD1
size: few
V: TRBV7-6
J: TRBJ1-4
CDR3: CASSEGARTNEKLFF
DNA: TGTGCCAGCAGCGAGGGGGCTAGGACTAATGAAAAACTGTTTTTT

D: -
size: -
V: TRBV15
J: TRBJ1-1
CDR3: CATSRDSVNTEAFF
DNA: TGTGCCACCAGCAGAGATTCCGTGAACACTGAAGCTTTCTTT

D: -
size: -
V: TRBV6-2/TRBV6-3
J: TRBJ1-3
CDR3: CASTPGGSSGNTIYF
DNA: TGTGCCAGCACCCCAGGCGGGAGCTCTGGAAACACCATATATTTT

D: TRBD1
size: -
V: TRBV3-1/TRBV3-2
J: TRBJ2-7
CDR3: CASSQERTGGRNEQYF
DNA: TGTGCCAGCAGCCAAGAAAGGACAGGGGGTCGGAACGAGCAGTACTTC

D: TRBD2
size: -
V: TRBV4-1
J: TRBJ2-1
CDR3: CASSQDEASGRVSSYNEQFF
DNA: TGCGCCAGCAGCCAAGATGAGGCTAGCGGGAGGGTAAGCTCCTACAATGAGCAGTTCTTC

D: TRBD1
size: -
V: TRBV24-1
J: TRBJ1-5
CDR3: CATSDPGTVGQPQHF
DNA: TGTGCCACCAGTGATCCGGGGACAGTAGGTCAGCCCCAGCATTTT

D: -
size: few
V: TRBV5-6
J: TRBJ2-7
CDR3: CASSLWRAEQYF
DNA: TGTGCCAGCAGCTTGTGGAGGGCCGAGCAGTACTTC

D: -
size: few
V: TRBV7-2
J: TRBJ2-2
CDR3: CASSLGVLAGHGELFF
DNA: TGTGCCAGCAGCTTGGGTGTGCTAGCCGGGCACGGGGAGCTGTTTTTT

D: -
size: -
V: TRBV29-1
J: TRBJ1-1
CDR3: CSVHVNTEAFF
DNA: TGCAGCGTTCATGTGAACACTGAAGCTTTCTTT

D: TRBD1
size: -
V: TRBV7-8
J: TRBJ1-1
CDR3: CASSHRDRGRRTEAFF
DNA: TGTGCCAGCAGCCACCGGGACAGGGGGCGGAGGACTGAAGCTTTCTTT

D: -
size: -
V: TRBV29-1
J: TRBJ2-2
CDR3: CSGWRGGELFF
DNA: TGCAGCGGTTGGAGGGGCGGGGAGCTGTTTTTT

D: TRBD1
size: -
V: TRBV5-1
J: TRBJ1-2
CDR3: CASSTGTANYGYTF
DNA: TGCGCCAGCAGCACCGGGACAGCTAACTATGGCTACACCTTC

D: -
size: -
V: TRBV2
J: TRBJ2-7
CDR3: CASSYQGYEQYF
DNA: TGTGCCAGCAGCTACCAGGGTTACGAGCAGTACTTC

D: TRBD1
size: -
V: TRBV27
J: TRBJ2-1
CDR3: CASRTGGSYEQFF
DNA: TGTGCCAGCAGAACAGGGGGCTCCTATGAGCAGTTCTTC

D: -
size: -
V: TRBV3-1/TRBV3-2
J: TRBJ1-6
CDR3: CASSQGIVYNSPLHF
DNA: TGTGCCAGCAGCCAAGGCATAGTCTATAATTCACCCCTCCACTTT

D: -
size: -
V: TRBV28
J: TRBJ2-4
CDR3: CASSEGSAKNIQYF
DNA: TGTGCCAGCAGTGAGGGCTCAGCCAAAAACATTCAGTACTTC

D: TRBD1
size: -
V: TRBV30
J: TRBJ2-7
CDR3: CASTQGQGLYEQYF
DNA: TGTGCCTCGACCCAGGGACAGGGCCTCTACGAGCAGTACTTC

D: TRBD2
size: -
V: TRBV9
J: TRBJ2-2
CDR3: CASSPRTSEDTGELFF
DNA: TGTGCCAGCAGCCCCAGGACTAGCGAGGACACCGGGGAGCTGTTTTTT

D: TRBD1
size: -
V: TRBV2
J: TRBJ1-2
CDR3: CASQRTGGTYGYTF
DNA: TGTGCCAGCCAAAGGACAGGGGGGACCTATGGCTACACCTTC

D: -
size: -
V: TRBV10-3
J: TRBJ1-1
CDR3: CAITRQENTEAFF
DNA: TGTGCCATCACCCGACAAGAAAACACTGAAGCTTTCTTT

D: TRBD1
size: -
V: TRBV19
J: TRBJ1-2
CDR3: CASSRGQGNSYGYTF
DNA: TGTGCCAGTAGTAGAGGACAGGGAAACTCCTATGGCTACACCTTC

D: TRBD1
size: -
V: TRBV7-6
J: TRBJ1-4
CDR3: CASSRTTGVNKKLFF
DNA: TGTGCCAGCAGCCGCACGACAGGGGTTAATAAAAAACTGTTTTTT

D: -
size: -
V: TRBV12-3/TRBV12-4
J: TRBJ2-2
CDR3: CASVAPGLGELFF
DNA: TGTGCCAGCGTGGCCCCGGGACTCGGGGAGCTGTTTTTT

D: TRBD1
size: -
V: TRBV6-1
J: TRBJ1-3
CDR3: CASSEYSSGTAGNTIYF
DNA: TGTGCCAGCAGTGAATACTCCTCAGGGACAGCTGGAAACACCATATATTTT

D: TRBD1
size: -
V: TRBV4-2
J: TRBJ1-1
CDR3: CASSQDRGKAFF
DNA: TGTGCCAGCAGCCAGGACAGGGGAAAAGCTTTCTTT

D: TRBD1
size: -
V: TRBV5-1
J: TRBJ2-1
CDR3: CASSLAGGYNNEQFF
DNA: TGCGCCAGCAGCTTGGCAGGGGGCTATAACAATGAGCAGTTCTTC

D: -
size: -
V: TRBV12-3/TRBV12-4
J: TRBJ1-2
CDR3: CASSLGGGGTF
DNA: TGTGCCAGCAGTTTAGGAGGGGGTGGCACCTTC